This T cell receptor beta chain was captured by sequencing in a study of Graves' ophthalmopathy and Graves' hyperthyroidism. Study conclusions and caveats: Ophthalmopathy was separated from stable hyperthyroidism by a 13-signature model with roughly 91% sensitivity and over 75% specificity.

RNA transcripts were the template, and TCR beta CDR3 regions were amplified from them. First-round RT-PCR employed HTBI primers, with a second-round multiplex PCR after it. MiXCR, applied by TCRdb to the multiplex PCR reads, yields one record per CDR3 protein. The sample records some 380,000 distinct CDR3 sequences, 15% being singletons. Patients in the hyperthyroidism group, adults aged 18 to 65, were newly diagnosed, under 2 months' duration. This clonotype appeared many times. The antigen remains unidentified. The sequence was obtained from a woman younger than 35 with stable Graves' hyperthyroidism. Material for sequencing was peripheral blood.

The CDR3 DNA sequence: TGTGCCAGCATCGATCCCAGGCGCGGGGGGGAGACCCAGTACTTC. It is translated as CASIDPRRGGETQYF. J is TRBJ2-5 and V is TRBV7-6; 8 bases are shared with TRBD2. The CDR3 loop spans 15 amino acids. The V gene end was trimmed by 7 bases and the J gene end by 5 bases; junction bases not matched to a gene: 12. Germline CDR1 SGHVS, CDR2 FNYEAQ.